This TCR beta chain was captured in a study of T-cell reconstitution after alpha-beta-depleted transplantation in children. Comments on this clonotype: Its antigen remains unknown.

Findings and caveats of the study: Elevated TCRbeta diversity at day 60 was traced, in some patients, to surviving recipient T cells and thymic progenitors. After transplant, at about two months, alpha-beta T cells were reportedly derived from several hundred expanded graft clones.

The ends were cut back, 4 bases at V and 3 bases at J, with 9 bases in the middle. The CDR3 consists of 13 residues. The TCRbeta library incorporated unique molecular identifiers. Via MiXCR, TCRdb re-called the PCR reads, giving one row per CDR3 protein. The repertoire includes 900,000 or so distinct CDR3 sequences, around 15% of them detected once, and roughly 5% sits in the top ten. This sample comprised PBMCs, mostly from graft donor cells, obtained 360 days after TCRalphabeta/CD19-depleted stem cell transplant. The TCR sequence derives from a male patient aged 10-17 years who had a stem cell transplant for acute lymphoblastic leukemia, so the T cells may come from the graft donor. V and J are TRBV12-3 or TRBV12-4 and TRBJ1-2; D remains ambiguous. The CDR3 DNA reads as TGTGCCAGCAGTTCAAACGCATACTATGGCTACACCTTC. This translates into CASSSNAYYGYTF.